The entry below describes one TCR beta chain. As yet, its antigen is unknown. The protocol was immunoSEQ multiplex PCR, while the TCRdb copy is restricted to in-frame clones and leaves out a portion. The repertoire has about 350,000 clones, 85% to 90% of them found once; the top ten carry just under 5%. These data belong to a study of Ad26.COV2.S vaccination and SARS-CoV-2 variants. Study-level information: The donor was enrolled in the Ad26.COV2.S arm of the COV1001 trial. Participants got Ad26.COV2.S intramuscularly, once or twice 56 days apart.

Germline V CDR1 and CDR2: LGHDT, YNNKEL (reference sequence). Trimming took 2 bases from V and 5 from J; bases not matched to a gene: 7. This CDR3 comprises 16 residues. Study-level points and caveats: Among vaccine recipients, spike-specific TCR breadth exceeded that of placebo recipients.

Treatment indicated: some 19 received Ad26.COV2.S at low or high dose, single or two shots; roughly five received placebo; per-sample allocation not given. Sampling was done on day 63 after the first vaccine or placebo injection. The rearrangement joins TRBV3-1 (or the pseudogene TRBV3-2) to TRBJ2-2; 8 nucleotides agree with TRBD1. The sequences come from peripheral blood, collected in a trial of Ad26.COV2.S vaccine versus placebo. The clonotype originates from a person aged 18-60 years who received the Ad26.COV2.S COVID-19 vaccine or a placebo. This chain's CDR3 is CASSQSPRGLTGELFF. CDR3 nucleotides: TGTGCCAGCAGCCAAAGTCCCAGGGGGCTTACCGGGGAGCTGTTTTTT.